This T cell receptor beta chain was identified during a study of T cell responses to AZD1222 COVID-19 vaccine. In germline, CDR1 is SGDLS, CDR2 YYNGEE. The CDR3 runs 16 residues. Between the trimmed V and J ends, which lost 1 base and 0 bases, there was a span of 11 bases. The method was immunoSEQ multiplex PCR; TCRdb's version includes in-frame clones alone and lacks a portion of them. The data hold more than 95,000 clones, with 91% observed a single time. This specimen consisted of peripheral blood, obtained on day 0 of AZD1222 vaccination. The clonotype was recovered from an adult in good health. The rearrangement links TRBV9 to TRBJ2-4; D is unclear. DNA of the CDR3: TGTGCCAGCAGCGTACCCAGAGGTCTAGCCAAAAACATTCAGTACTTC. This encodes CASSVPRGLAKNIQYF.